Listed below are T cell receptor beta chains from one sample, sequenced in a study of cytomegalovirus exposure and HLA in healthy donors. Assay used: immunoSEQ multiplex PCR; TCRdb lists only in-frame clones, some missing. Of about 140,000 clones in the sample, roughly four fifths are singletons; the top ten hold just over 8.5%. Sequences were obtained from PBMCs. The source is a woman between 50 and 59 years old in good health and CMV-seropositive. CDR3s include the opening cysteine and the closing phenylalanine or tryptophan. The D gene is left open where the match is weak. A clone size is listed for some rows: how often the clone was seen (once, few, many), or a class if it is expanded.

v_gene	d_gene	abundance	j_gene	CDR3nt	CDR3aa
TRBV27	TRBD1	few	TRBJ2-5	TGTGCCAGCAGTCCCGTGACAGGGGGCGCGGAGACCCAGTACTTC	CASSPVTGGAETQYF
TRBV29-1	TRBD2	-	TRBJ2-3	TGCAGCGTTTCCGGACTAGCGGGGGCGGATGATACGCAGTATTTT	CSVSGLAGADDTQYF
TRBV7-3	-	-	TRBJ1-5	TGTGCCAGCAGCTCCCTCGGACTAAATCAGCCCCAGCATTTT	CASSSLGLNQPQHF
TRBV2	-	-	TRBJ1-2	TGTGCCAGCAGCGAATGGAGACCGACTTCATATGGCTACACCTTC	CASSEWRPTSYGYTF
TRBV6-7	-	-	TRBJ1-5	TGTGCCAGCAAAACAGGGCCCGGGGTCAATCAGCCCCAGCATTTT	CASKTGPGVNQPQHF
TRBV6-6	TRBD2	-	TRBJ2-5	TGTGCCAGCCGACCTAGCGGGGGTCAAGAGACCCAGTACTTC	CASRPSGGQETQYF
TRBV18	TRBD1	-	TRBJ1-1	TGTGCCACTCTCAGGGGGGCTGGCACTGAAGCTTTCTTT	CATLRGAGTEAFF
TRBV7-2	-	-	TRBJ2-7	TGTGCCAGCAGCTCGTACCCTAAGAGCTCCTACGAGCAGTACTTC	CASSSYPKSSYEQYF
TRBV27	-	-	TRBJ1-5	TGTGCCAGCAGTTCAACGGACATTAGCAATCAGCCCCAGCATTTT	CASSSTDISNQPQHF
TRBV5-4	-	-	TRBJ1-1	TGTGCCAGCAGCGCGTATGTGGACACTGAAGCTTTCTTT	CASSAYVDTEAFF
TRBV7-3	TRBD1	-	TRBJ2-6	TGTGCCAGCAGCCTCAGGGACAGGACCAGCTCTGGGGCCAACGTCCTGACTTTC	CASSLRDRTSSGANVLTF
TRBV28	TRBD2	-	TRBJ2-3	TGTGCCAGCAGTTTAGGGGGACTACGTAGGGACCGCACAGATACGCAGTATTTT	CASSLGGLRRDRTDTQYF
TRBV4-2	TRBD2	-	TRBJ2-5	TGTGCCAGCAGCCCTGGACTAGCGGGGGGCCTCCAAGAGACCCAGTACTTC	CASSPGLAGGLQETQYF
TRBV5-1	TRBD1	-	TRBJ1-1	TGCGCCAGCAGCCTCGGACAGGGTAGGTTGGGCACTGAAGCTTTCTTT	CASSLGQGRLGTEAFF
TRBV5-6	-	-	TRBJ2-5	TGTGCCAGCAGCCTTCACAGAGGGGAGACCCAGTACTTC	CASSLHRGETQYF
TRBV10-3	-	-	TRBJ1-5	TGTGCCATCAGTGAGTCCAGAGGCGATCAGCCCCAGCATTTT	CAISESRGDQPQHF
TRBV7-2	-	-	TRBJ2-7	TGTGCCAGCAGCTTAGAACGGTTCTCCTACGAGCAGTACTTC	CASSLERFSYEQYF